This T cell receptor (beta chain) was recorded in a study of chemoradiotherapy in HPV16-positive cancers. Study findings and constraints: Candidate HPV-specific clones and E7-related TCR motifs grew in tumor during treatment.

The data were produced by immunoSEQ multiplex PCR, yet TCRdb's version contains in-frame clones alone and is incomplete. This table holds roughly 11,000 clones, over 75% found once. Trimming left V 0 bases short and J 4 bases short, with 13 bases between. Germline CDR1 is SGHNT and CDR2 is YYREEE (reference sequence). The CDR3 extends over 15 amino acids. In the case of this clone: The antigen is unknown.

Over chemoradiotherapy, repertoires were sampled more than once. Sampling was performed from a patient who underwent chemoradiotherapy. The receptor was isolated from a human donor with HPV-associated anogenital cancer. The rearrangement uses TRBV5-4 and TRBJ1-2; TRBD1 might be the D (6 bases). This chain's CDR3 is CASSLGQGSTYGYTF. DNA for the CDR3: TGTGCCAGCAGCTTGGGGCAGGGGAGCACCTATGGCTACACCTTC.